This TCR beta chain was identified during a study of CD4 T cells in relation to SARS-CoV-2 and coronaviruses. Turning to the study itself: PBMCs were cultured with antigen for over 8 days before TCR beta sequencing. Controls used an HIV-1 Nef peptide pool or no peptide. Study findings and constraints: In around two thirds of donors, memory CD4+ clonotypes crossrecognized SARS-CoV-2 and at least one common cold coronavirus spike.

Note on this clone: The antigen is undetermined.

TCRdb keeps only in-frame clones here, not all; method: immunoSEQ multiplex PCR. The data contain about 26,000 clones, around 76% of them seen just once; the ten biggest clones take up roughly a tenth. CD4+ T cells from unexposed donors were obtained before the COVID-19 pandemic (2011-2018). The cells were cultured for 9 to 11 days before CD4+ T cells were isolated. Testing used SARS-CoV-2 S/N and four cold-coronavirus spikes on unexposed-donor CD4+ T cells, cells permitting. The CDR3 sequence is 13 residues long. With 4 bases removed from V and 4 bases from J, the gap between germline ends came to 9 bases. Germline-derived CDR1 and CDR2 are SNHLY and FYNNEI.

The rearrangement uses TRBV2 and TRBJ2-3, with a tentative D call TRBD1 (5 bases). The sequencing input was CD4+ T cells from PBMCs, cultured in vitro. This receptor was identified in a human donor in good health. The CDR3 coding sequence is TGTGCCAGCAGTGTGGGGCGATCAGATACGCAGTATTTT. Translating gives CASSVGRSDTQYF.